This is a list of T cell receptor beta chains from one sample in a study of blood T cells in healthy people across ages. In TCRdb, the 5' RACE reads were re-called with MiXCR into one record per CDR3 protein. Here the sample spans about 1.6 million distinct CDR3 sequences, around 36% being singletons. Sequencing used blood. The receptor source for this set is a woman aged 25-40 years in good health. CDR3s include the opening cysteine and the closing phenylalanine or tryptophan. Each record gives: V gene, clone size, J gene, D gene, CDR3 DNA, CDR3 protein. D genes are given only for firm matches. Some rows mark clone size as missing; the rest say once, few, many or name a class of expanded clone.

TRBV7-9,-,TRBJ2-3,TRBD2,TGTGCCAGCAGCGCGACCATTAGGTCTAGCGGGGAGAGCGCAGATACGCAGTATTTT,CASSATIRSSGESADTQYF
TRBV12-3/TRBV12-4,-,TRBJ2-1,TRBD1,TGTGCCAGTGGGACAGAATACAATGAGCAGTTCTTC,CASGTEYNEQFF
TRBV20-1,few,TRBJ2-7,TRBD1,TGCAGTGCTAGGGGACAGGGAATTAGTGAGCAGTACTTC,CSARGQGISEQYF
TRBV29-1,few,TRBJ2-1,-,TGCGGCGGGACCTCAGTAGGGAATGAGCAGTTCTTC,CGGTSVGNEQFF
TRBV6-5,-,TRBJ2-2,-,TGTGCCAGCAGTTACTCCCCAGAGAACACCGGGGAGCTGTTTTTT,CASSYSPENTGELFF
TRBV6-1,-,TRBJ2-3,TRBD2,TGTGCCGGACTAGCGAGGGAAACAGATACGCAGTATTTT,CAGLARETDTQYF
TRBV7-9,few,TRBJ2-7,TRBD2,TGTGCCAGCAGCTCCCGGGGGGTCCCCTACGAGCAGTACTTC,CASSSRGVPYEQYF
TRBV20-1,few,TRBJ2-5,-,TGCAGTGCTAGGTACGGGGACCAAGAGACCCAGTACTTC,CSARYGDQETQYF
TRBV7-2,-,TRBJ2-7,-,TGTGCCAGCAGCCCAGACAGGTTAGGTGGCGGGGAGCAGTACTTC,CASSPDRLGGGEQYF
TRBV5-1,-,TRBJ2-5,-,TGCGCCAGCAGCTTCAAGGGAGTGGAAGAGACCCAGTACTTC,CASSFKGVEETQYF
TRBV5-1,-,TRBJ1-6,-,TGCGCCAGCAGCCGGGGACCGGACGCTTCACCCCTCCACTTT,CASSRGPDASPLHF
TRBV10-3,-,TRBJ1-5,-,TGTGCCATCGGGACCAGCAATCAGCCCCAGCATTTT,CAIGTSNQPQHF
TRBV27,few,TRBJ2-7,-,TGTGCCAGCAGTTACCTACCTTCCGCGACTAGTGTCTACGAGCAGTACTTC,CASSYLPSATSVYEQYF
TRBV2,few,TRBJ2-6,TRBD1,TGTGCCAGCTGGTTAGCGCGGACAGGGAGTGGGGCCAACGTCCTGACTTTC,CASWLARTGSGANVLTF
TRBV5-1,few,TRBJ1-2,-,TGCGCCAGCAGCCGCGACATGGGAGGCGGCTACACCTTC,CASSRDMGGGYTF
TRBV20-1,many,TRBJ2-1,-,TGCAGTGCCACCATCCGGGATGGGTACAATGAGCAGTTCTTC,CSATIRDGYNEQFF
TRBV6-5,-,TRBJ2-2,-,TGTGCCAGCAGTTCCCGGGACAAAAACACCGGGGAGCTGTTTTTT,CASSSRDKNTGELFF
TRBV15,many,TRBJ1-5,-,TGTGCCACCAGCAGACAGGGCAATCAGCCCCAGCATTTT,CATSRQGNQPQHF
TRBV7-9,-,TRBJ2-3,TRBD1,TGTGCCAGCAGCTTAGAGGGGGCCCCCTCCCAAGATACGCAGTATTTT,CASSLEGAPSQDTQYF
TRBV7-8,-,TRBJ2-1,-,TGTGCCAGCAGCGATGAGCTTGGGAATGAGCAGTTCTTC,CASSDELGNEQFF
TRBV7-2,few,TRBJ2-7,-,TGTGCCAGCAGCTTTAACAGGGAAGGGCACGAGCAGTACTTC,CASSFNREGHEQYF
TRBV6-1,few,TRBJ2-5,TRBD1,TGTGCCAGCAGTGAGCGACAGGGGGCCCAAGAGACCCAGTACTTC,CASSERQGAQETQYF
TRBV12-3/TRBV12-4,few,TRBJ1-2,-,TGTGCCAGCAGTTTTTCTGCAGGGCAACGCTATGGCTACACCTTC,CASSFSAGQRYGYTF
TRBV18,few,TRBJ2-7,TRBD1,TGTGCCAGCTCACGCGACAGGGTCCAGCGCGACGAGCAGTACTTC,CASSRDRVQRDEQYF
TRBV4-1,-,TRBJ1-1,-,TGCGCCAGCAGCCAAGAAAAGACAGATATGAACACTGAAACTTTCTTT,CASSQEKTDMNTETFF
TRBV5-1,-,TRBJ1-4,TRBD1,TGCGCCAGCAGCCCGGGACAGATTAATGAAAAACTGTTTTTT,CASSPGQINEKLFF
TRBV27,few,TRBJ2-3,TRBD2,TGTGCCAGCAGTTTAGTGGCGGGAGTTTACACAGATACGCAGTATTTT,CASSLVAGVYTDTQYF
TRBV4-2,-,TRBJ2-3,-,TGTGCCAGCAGCCAGGAGCCGGGTTATTCAATCACAGATACGCAGTATTTT,CASSQEPGYSITDTQYF
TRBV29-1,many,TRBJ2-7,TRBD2,TGCAGCGTCCGCCCCGGGGGGGTTTACGAGCAGTACTTC,CSVRPGGVYEQYF
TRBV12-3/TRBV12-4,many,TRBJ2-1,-,TGTGCCAGCAGTCTTAGCGCGGGATACAATGAGCAGTTCTTC,CASSLSAGYNEQFF
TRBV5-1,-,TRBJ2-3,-,TGCGCCAGCCAGGACAGTGCTAGCACAGATACGCAGTATTTT,CASQDSASTDTQYF
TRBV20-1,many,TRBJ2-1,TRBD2,TGCAGTGCTAGAGTTGCGGGAGGGAGCTCCTACAATGAGCAGTTCTTC,CSARVAGGSSYNEQFF
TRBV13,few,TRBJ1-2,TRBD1,TGTGCCAGCAGCTCAGGGACAGGGACCGGCGGCTACACCTTC,CASSSGTGTGGYTF
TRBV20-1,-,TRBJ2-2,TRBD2,TGCAGTGCTAGGGAGACTAGCGGGCCTAGATACACCGGGGAGCTGTTTTTT,CSARETSGPRYTGELFF
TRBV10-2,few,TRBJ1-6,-,TGCGCCAGCAGTGAGACTACTGGATCACCCCTCCACTTT,CASSETTGSPLHF
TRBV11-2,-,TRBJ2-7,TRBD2,TGTGCCAGCAGCGCAGTAGCGGGAGGGCTCTACGAGCAGTACTTC,CASSAVAGGLYEQYF
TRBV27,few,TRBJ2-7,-,TGTGCCAGCAGGGTGGCGGGGCAACCCTACTACGAGCAGTACTTC,CASRVAGQPYYEQYF
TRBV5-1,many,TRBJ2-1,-,TGCGCCAGCAGCTTGGGACTTGGCGGAACCTACAATGAGCAGTTCTTC,CASSLGLGGTYNEQFF
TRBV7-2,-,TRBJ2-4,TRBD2,TGTGCCAGCAGCTTAGCGACACCTAGCGGGAACGTAGCCAAAAACATTCAGTACTTC,CASSLATPSGNVAKNIQYF
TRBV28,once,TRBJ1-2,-,TGTGCCAGCAGGGCTTATGGCTACACCTTC,CASRAYGYTF
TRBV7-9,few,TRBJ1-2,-,TGTGCCAGCAGCTCTGGAAGTCGGATCTATGGCTACACCTTC,CASSSGSRIYGYTF
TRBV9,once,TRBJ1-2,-,TGTGCCAGCAGCGTAGCTTGGACGGTAAACTATGGCTACACCTTC,CASSVAWTVNYGYTF
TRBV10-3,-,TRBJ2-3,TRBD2,TGTGCCATCAGTGACCGGACTAGCGGTCACACAGATACGCCGTATTTT,CAISDRTSGHTDTPYF
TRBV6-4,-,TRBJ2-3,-,TGTGCCAGCAGTGACGGGGCGACAGATACGCAGTATTTT,CASSDGATDTQYF
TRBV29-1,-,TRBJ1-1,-,TGCAGCGCTGAAAATAGGAACACTGAAGCTTTCTTT,CSAENRNTEAFF
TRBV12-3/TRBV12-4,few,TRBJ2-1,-,TGTGCCAGCAGTTTCTTAGTGGACATGAGCTCCTACAATGAGCAGTTCTTC,CASSFLVDMSSYNEQFF
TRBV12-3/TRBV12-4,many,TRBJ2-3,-,TGTGCCAGCAGTTTTGGGGAGTTCGGGGGTACGCAGTATTTT,CASSFGEFGGTQYF
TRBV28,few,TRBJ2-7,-,TGTGCCAGCAGTTTCCTCCCCGAGGGGTACGAGCAGTACTTC,CASSFLPEGYEQYF
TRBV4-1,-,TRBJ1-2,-,TGCGCCAGCAGCCAAGAGGAGGGGTGGGATGGCTACACCTTC,CASSQEEGWDGYTF
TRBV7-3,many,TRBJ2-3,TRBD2,TGTGCCAGCAGCATGACTAGCGGGTCCGGAGATACGCAGTATTTT,CASSMTSGSGDTQYF
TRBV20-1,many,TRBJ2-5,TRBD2,TGCAGTGCCAAACTAGCGGGGAGGCAAGAGACCCAGTACTTC,CSAKLAGRQETQYF
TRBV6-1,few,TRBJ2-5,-,TGTGCCAGCAGTGACTTCGCTGGGGGGACCCAGTACTTC,CASSDFAGGTQYF
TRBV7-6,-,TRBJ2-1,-,TGTGCCAGCAGCATTTCGAACGGCAATGAGCAGTTCTTC,CASSISNGNEQFF
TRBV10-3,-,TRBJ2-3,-,TGTGCCACACAATTAAATTTTGGGAAGAGCGAACTCGATACGCAGTATTTT,CATQLNFGKSELDTQYF
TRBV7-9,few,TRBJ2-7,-,TGTGCCAGCAGCATAGATGGGGACGAGCAGTACTTC,CASSIDGDEQYF
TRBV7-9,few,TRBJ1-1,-,TGTGCCAGCAGCTTCCTTTTGGTGAACACTGAAGCTTTCTTT,CASSFLLVNTEAFF
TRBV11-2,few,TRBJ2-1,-,TGTGCCAGCAGCCTCAGGGCGTTCGGGGGTGAGCAGTTCTTC,CASSLRAFGGEQFF